This entry describes one TCR beta chain. Its matching antigen is unknown. Extraction of around 2 micrograms of genomic DNA from cryopreserved PBMCs supplied material for TCR beta libraries. Libraries were prepared by immunoSEQ multiplex PCR; TCRdb keeps only in-frame clonotypes and omits some of them. The repertoire holds about 76,000 clones, with just over 85% as singletons. The data were obtained in a study of cytotoxic CD8 clonotypes in ibrutinib-treated CLL. Study-wide results and caveats: Sampling time points were not equivalent between sustained-remission and progressing patients. Public clonotypes were uncommon and contracted or stayed stable on treatment.

V dropped 1 base and J dropped 0 bases, with 4 bases sitting between them. Germline V CDR1 and CDR2: SGHVS, FQNEAQ. The length of the CDR3 is 14 residues. This chain connects TRBV7-8 to TRBJ1-5; no clear D. This TCR derives from a human donor with chronic lymphocytic leukemia. Sample: PBMCs, taken before ibrutinib treatment. Here the CDR3 reads CASSLDSSNQPQHF. DNA for the CDR3: TGTGCCAGCAGCTTAGACAGTAGCAATCAGCCCCAGCATTTT.